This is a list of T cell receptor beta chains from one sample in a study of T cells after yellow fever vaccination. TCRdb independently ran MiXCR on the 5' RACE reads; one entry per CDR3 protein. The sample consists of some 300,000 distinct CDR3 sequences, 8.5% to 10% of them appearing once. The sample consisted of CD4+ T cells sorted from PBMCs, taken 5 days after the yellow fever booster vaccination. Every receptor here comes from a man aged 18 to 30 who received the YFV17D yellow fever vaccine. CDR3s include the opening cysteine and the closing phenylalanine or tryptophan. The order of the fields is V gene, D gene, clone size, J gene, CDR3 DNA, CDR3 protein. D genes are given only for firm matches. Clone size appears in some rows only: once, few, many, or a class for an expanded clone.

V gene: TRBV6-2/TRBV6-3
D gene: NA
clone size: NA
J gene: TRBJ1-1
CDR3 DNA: TGTGCCAGCAGTCGAGACAGGGAAGCTTTCTTT
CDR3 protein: CASSRDREAFF

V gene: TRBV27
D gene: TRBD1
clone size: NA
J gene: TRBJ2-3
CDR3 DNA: TGTGCCAGCAGACGACAGGGAACCGATACGCAGTATTTT
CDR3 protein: CASRRQGTDTQYF

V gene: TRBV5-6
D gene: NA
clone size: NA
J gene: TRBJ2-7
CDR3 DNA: TGTGCCAGCAGCCCCGTTGACAGAGACTACGAGCAGTACTTC
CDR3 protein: CASSPVDRDYEQYF

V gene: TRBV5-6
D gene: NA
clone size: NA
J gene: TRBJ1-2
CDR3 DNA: TGTGCCAGCAGCTTGGGTCCGGGGGTCAGTGGCTACACCTTC
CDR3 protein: CASSLGPGVSGYTF

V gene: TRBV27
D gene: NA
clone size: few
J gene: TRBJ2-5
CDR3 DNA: TGTGCCAGTCGACGGAACCCCGAAGTGACCCAGTACTTC
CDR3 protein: CASRRNPEVTQYF

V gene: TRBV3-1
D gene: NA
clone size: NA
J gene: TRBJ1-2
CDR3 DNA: TGTGCCAGCAGCCAAGAGATCGGTAGGGACTCGGGCTACACCTTC
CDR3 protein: CASSQEIGRDSGYTF

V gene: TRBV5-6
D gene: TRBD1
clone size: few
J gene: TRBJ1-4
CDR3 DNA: TGTGCCAGCAGCTTGGCAACGGGACAGGGTTATGAAAAACTGTTTTTT
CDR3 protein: CASSLATGQGYEKLFF

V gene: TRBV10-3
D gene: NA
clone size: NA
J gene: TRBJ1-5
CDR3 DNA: TGTGCCATCAGTGAGAGGGCTGATCAGCCCCAGCATTTT
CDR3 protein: CAISERADQPQHF

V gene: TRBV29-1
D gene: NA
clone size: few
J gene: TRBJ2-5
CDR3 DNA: TGCAGCGCGGCCAGGAGGGGAGAGACCCAGTACTTC
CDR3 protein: CSAARRGETQYF

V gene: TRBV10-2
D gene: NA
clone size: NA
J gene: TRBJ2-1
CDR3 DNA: TGCGCCAGCAGTGTGGGGGCCGATGAGCAGTTCTTC
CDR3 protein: CASSVGADEQFF

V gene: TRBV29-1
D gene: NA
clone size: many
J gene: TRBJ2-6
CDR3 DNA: TGCAGCGTTGTCGGTAGGGTATCTGGGGCCAACGTCCTGACTTTC
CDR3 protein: CSVVGRVSGANVLTF

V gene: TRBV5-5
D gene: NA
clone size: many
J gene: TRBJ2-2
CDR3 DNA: TGTGCCAGCAGCGTCAGGGGTAACACCGGGGAGCTGTTTTTT
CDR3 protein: CASSVRGNTGELFF

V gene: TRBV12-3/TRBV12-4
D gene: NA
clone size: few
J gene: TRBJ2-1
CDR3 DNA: TGTGCCAGCAGCTTACGCGGGGGCGAGCAGTTCTTC
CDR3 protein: CASSLRGGEQFF

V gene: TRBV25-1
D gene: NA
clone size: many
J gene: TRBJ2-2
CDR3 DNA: TGTGCCAGCAGTGAGGTACGGGCCGGGGAGCTGTTTTTT
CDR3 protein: CASSEVRAGELFF

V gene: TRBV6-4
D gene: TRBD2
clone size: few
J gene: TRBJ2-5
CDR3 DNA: TGTGCCAGCCGCCGGGGGGCCCAGTACTTC
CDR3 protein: CASRRGAQYF

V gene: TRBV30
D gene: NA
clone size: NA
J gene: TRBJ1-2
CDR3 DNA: TGTGCCTGGAGTCTATGGAATGGCTACACCTTC
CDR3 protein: CAWSLWNGYTF

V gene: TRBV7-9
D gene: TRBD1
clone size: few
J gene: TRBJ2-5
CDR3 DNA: TGTGCCAGCAGCCCGGGACAGAACAAAGAGACCCAGTACTTC
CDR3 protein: CASSPGQNKETQYF

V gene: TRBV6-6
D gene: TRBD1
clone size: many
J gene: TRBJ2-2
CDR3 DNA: TGTGCCATCACGGGACAGGCCAACACCGGGGAGCTGTTTTTT
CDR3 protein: CAITGQANTGELFF

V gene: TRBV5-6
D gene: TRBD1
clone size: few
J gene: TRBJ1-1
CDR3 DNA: TGTGCCAGCAGGGAACAGGGGATCAACACTGAAGCTTTCTTT
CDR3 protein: CASREQGINTEAFF

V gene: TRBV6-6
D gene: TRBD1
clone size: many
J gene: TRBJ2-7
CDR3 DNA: TGTGCCAGCAGTGACGGGACAGTCGTTTACGAGCAGTACTTC
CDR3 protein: CASSDGTVVYEQYF

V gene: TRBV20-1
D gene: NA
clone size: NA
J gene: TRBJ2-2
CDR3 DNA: TGCAGTGCTGCCGGGACATCCAACACCGGGGAGCTGTTTTTT
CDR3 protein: CSAAGTSNTGELFF

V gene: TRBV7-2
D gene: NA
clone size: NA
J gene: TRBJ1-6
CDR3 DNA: TGTGCCAGCAGCTTAGCATCCGGGGCACCCCTCCACTTT
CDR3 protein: CASSLASGAPLHF

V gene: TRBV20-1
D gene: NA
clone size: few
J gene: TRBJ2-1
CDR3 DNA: TGCAGTGCTCGAGTTCGGGAAGAGCAGTTCTTC
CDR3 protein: CSARVREEQFF

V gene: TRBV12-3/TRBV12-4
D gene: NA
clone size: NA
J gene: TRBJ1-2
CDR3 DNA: TGTGCCAGCAGTCCCTTCGGGGGGCGGGGTGGCTACACCTTC
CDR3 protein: CASSPFGGRGGYTF

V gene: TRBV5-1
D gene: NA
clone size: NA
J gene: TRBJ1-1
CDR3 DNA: TGCGCCAGCAGCTTGGGGACCTTCAACACTGAAGCTTTCTTT
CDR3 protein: CASSLGTFNTEAFF

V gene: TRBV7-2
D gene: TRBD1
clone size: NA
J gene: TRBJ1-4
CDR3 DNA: TGTGCCAGCAGCTTGGGACTTACCGCAGGGGGGCAGAATGAAAAACTGTTTTTT
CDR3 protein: CASSLGLTAGGQNEKLFF

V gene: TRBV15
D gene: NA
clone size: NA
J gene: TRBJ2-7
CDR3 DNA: TGTGCCACCAGCAGAGATCTGGCGGGGAACCACGAGCAGTACTTC
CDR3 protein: CATSRDLAGNHEQYF

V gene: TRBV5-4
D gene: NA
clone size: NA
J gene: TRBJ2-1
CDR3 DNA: TGTGCCAGCAGCTTTCTTTTCATGGATGATGAGCAGTTCTTC
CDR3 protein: CASSFLFMDDEQFF

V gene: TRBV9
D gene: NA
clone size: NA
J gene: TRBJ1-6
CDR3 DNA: TGTGCCAGCAGCGGGGGACTGGACTATAATTCACCCCTCCACTTT
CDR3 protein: CASSGGLDYNSPLHF

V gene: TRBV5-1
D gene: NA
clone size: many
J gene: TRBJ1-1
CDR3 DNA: TGCGCCAGCAGCTTGTGGGGGACAACTGAAGCTTTCTTT
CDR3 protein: CASSLWGTTEAFF

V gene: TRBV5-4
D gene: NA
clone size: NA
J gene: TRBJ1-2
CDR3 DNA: TGTGCCAGCAGCTTGGCCGGGCACGGTCAAGGGTATGGCTACACCTTC
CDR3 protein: CASSLAGHGQGYGYTF

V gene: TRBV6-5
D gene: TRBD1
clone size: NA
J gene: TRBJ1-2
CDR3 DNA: TGTGCCAGCACGTTCCTCGACCGGGACAGGGCGTACGGTGGCTACACCTTC
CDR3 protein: CASTFLDRDRAYGGYTF

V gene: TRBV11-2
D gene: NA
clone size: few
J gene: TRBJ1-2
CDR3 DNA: TGTGCCAGCAGCTTAGCCCATAACTATGGCTACACCTTC
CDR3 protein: CASSLAHNYGYTF

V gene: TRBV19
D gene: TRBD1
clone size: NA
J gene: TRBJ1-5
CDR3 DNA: TGTGCCAGTAGTGGGGGAGGGGGCGGTCAGCCCCAGCATTTT
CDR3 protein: CASSGGGGGQPQHF

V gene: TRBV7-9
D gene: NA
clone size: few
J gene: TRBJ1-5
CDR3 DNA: TGTGCCAGCAGCTTAGGAGACTCTTACGATCAGCCCCAGCATTTT
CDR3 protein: CASSLGDSYDQPQHF

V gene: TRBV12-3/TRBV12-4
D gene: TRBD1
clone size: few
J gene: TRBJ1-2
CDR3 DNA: TGTGCCAGCAGGAGGGACAGCCATTACAGCTACACCTTC
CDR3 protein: CASRRDSHYSYTF

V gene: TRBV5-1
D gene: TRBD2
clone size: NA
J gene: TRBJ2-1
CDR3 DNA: TGCGCCAGCAGCTTAGATAGCGGGGGGGGTGAGCAGTTCTTC
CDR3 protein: CASSLDSGGGEQFF

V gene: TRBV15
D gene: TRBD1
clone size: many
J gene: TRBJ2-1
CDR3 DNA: TGTGCCACCAGCAGAGATCGGGACAGGGATTGGCAGTTCTTC
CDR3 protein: CATSRDRDRDWQFF

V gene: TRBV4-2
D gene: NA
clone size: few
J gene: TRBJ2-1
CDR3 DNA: TGTGCCAGCAGCCAAGAAACCGGGGGCCGAGAGCAGTTCTTC
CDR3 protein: CASSQETGGREQFF

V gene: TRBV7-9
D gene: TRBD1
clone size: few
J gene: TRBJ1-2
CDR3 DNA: TGTGCCAGCAGACATGACAGGGACTATGGCTACACCTTC
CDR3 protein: CASRHDRDYGYTF

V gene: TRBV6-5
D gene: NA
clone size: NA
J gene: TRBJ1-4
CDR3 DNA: TGTGCCAGCAAACGGGAGGGAGTGACAACTAATGAAAAACTGTTTTTT
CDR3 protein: CASKREGVTTNEKLFF

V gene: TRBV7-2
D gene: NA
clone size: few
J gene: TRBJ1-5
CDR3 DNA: TGTGCCAGCAGCCCCCGTGGGCTATCAGGGTTTCTTCAGCCCCAGCATTTT
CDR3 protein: CASSPRGLSGFLQPQHF

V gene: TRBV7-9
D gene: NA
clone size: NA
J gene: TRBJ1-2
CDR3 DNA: TGTGCCAGCAGCCCCCAGGGCGGCGTTGGCTACACCTTC
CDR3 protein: CASSPQGGVGYTF

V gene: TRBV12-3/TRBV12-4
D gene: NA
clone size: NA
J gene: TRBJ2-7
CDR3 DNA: TGTGCCAGCACCCACGCGGTCGGGACCTACGAGCAGTACTTC
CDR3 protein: CASTHAVGTYEQYF

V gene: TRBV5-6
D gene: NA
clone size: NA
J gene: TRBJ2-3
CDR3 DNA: TGTGCCAGCCTGAACACTTTGTGGGGGAGCACAGATACGCAGTATTTT
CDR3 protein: CASLNTLWGSTDTQYF

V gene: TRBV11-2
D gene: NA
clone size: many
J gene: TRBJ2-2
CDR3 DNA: TGTGCCAGCAGCTTGGGGCCCGCGAACACCGGGGAGCTGTTTTTT
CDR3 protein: CASSLGPANTGELFF

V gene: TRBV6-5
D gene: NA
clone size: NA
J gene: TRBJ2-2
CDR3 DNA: TGTGCCAGCAGTACCCCCGGGGAGCTGTTTTTT
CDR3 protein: CASSTPGELFF